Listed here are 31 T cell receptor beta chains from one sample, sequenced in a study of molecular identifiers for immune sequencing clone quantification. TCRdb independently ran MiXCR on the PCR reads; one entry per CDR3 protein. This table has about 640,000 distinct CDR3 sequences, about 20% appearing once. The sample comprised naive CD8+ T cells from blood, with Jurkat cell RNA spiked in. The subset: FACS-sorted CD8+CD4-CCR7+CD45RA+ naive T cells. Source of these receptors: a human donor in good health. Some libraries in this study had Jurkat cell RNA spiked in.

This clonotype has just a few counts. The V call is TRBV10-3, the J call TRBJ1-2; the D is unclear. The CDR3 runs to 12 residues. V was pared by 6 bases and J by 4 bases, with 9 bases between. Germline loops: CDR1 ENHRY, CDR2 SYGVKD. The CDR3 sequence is CAISGDTYGYTF. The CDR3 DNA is TGTGCCATCAGCGGGGATACCTATGGCTACACCTTC.

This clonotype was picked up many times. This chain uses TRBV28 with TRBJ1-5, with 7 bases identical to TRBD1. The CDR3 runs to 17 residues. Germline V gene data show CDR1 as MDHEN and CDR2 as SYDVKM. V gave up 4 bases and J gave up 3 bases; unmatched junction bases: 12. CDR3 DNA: TGTGCCAGCAGTTCGTACCCGGACAGGTCGTACAATCAGCCCCAGCATTTT. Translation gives CASSSYPDRSYNQPQHF.

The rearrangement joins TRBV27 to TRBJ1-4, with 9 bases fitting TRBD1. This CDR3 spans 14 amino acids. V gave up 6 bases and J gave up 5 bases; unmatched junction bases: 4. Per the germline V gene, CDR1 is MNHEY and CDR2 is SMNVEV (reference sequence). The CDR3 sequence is CASRLTGGNEKLFF. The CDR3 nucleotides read TGTGCCAGCAGATTGACAGGGGGGAATGAAAAACTGTTTTTT.

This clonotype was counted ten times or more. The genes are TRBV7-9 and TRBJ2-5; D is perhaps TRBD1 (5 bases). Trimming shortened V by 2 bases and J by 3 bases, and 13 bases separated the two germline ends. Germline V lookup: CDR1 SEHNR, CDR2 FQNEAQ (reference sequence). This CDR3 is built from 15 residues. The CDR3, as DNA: TGTGCCAGCAGCTTAACGACAGACCTAAAAGAGACCCAGTACTTC. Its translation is CASSLTTDLKETQYF. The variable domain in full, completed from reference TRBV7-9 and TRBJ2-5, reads DTGVSQNPRHKITKRGQNVTFRCDPISEHNRLYWYRQTLGQGPEFLTYFQNEAQLEKSRLLSDRFSAERPKGSFSTLEIQRTEQGDSAMYLCASSLTTDLKETQYFGPGTRLLVL.

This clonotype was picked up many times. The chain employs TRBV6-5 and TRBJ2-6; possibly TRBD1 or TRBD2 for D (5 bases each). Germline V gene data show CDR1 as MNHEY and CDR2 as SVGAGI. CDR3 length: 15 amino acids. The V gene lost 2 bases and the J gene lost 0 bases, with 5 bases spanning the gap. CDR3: CASSYGTSGANVLTF. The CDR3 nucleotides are TGTGCCAGCAGTTACGGGACCTCTGGGGCCAACGTCCTGACTTTC.

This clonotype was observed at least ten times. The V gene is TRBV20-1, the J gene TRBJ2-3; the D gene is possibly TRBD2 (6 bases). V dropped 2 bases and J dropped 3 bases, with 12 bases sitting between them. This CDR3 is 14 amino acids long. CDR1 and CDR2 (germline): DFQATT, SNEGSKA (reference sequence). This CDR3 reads CSARLSGSTDTQYF. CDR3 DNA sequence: TGCAGTGCTAGACTCTCCGGGAGTACAGATACGCAGTATTTT.

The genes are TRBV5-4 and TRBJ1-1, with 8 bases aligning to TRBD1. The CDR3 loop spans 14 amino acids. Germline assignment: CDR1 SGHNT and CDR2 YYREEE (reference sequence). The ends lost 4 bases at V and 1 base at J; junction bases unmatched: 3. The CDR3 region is CASSTTGENTEAFF. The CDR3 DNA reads TGTGCCAGCAGCACGACAGGGGAGAACACTGAAGCTTTCTTT.

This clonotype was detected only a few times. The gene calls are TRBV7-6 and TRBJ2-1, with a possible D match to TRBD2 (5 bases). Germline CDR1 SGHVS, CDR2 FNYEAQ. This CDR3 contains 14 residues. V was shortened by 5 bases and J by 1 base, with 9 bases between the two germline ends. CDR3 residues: CASSSEGSYNEQFF. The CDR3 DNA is TGTGCCAGCAGCAGCGAGGGTTCCTACAATGAGCAGTTCTTC.

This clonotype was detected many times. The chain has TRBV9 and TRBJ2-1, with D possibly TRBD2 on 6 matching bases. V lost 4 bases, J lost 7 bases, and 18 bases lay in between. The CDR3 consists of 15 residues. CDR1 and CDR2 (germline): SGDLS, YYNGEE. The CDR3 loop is CASSSEREAGNEQFF. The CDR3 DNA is TGTGCCAGCAGCTCCGAAAGGGAGGCGGGTAATGAGCAGTTCTTC. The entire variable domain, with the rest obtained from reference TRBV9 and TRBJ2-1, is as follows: DSGVTQTPKHLITATGQRVTLRCSPRSGDLSVYWYQQSLDQGLQFLIQYYNGEERAKGNILERFSAQQFPDLHSELNLSSLELGDSALYFCASSSEREAGNEQFFGPGTRLTVL.

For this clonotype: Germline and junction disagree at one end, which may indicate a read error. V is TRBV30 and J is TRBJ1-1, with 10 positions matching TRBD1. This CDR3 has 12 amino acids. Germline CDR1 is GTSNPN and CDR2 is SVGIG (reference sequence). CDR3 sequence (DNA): TGTGCCTTCGACAGGGGGCTCACTGAAGCTTCCTTT. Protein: CAFDRGLTEASF.

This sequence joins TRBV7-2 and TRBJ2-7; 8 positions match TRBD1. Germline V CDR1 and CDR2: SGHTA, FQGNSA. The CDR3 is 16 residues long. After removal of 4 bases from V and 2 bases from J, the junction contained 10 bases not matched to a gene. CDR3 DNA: TGTGCCAGCAGCTCCAGAGGACAGGGAGGTCCCTACGAGCAGTACTTC. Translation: CASSSRGQGGPYEQYF. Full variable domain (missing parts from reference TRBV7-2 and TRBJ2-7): GAGVSQSPSNKVTEKGKDVELRCDPISGHTALYWYRQSLGQGLEFLIYFQGNSAPDKSGLPSDRFSAERTGGSVSTLTIQRTQQEDSAVYLCASSSRGQGGPYEQYFGPGTRLTVT.

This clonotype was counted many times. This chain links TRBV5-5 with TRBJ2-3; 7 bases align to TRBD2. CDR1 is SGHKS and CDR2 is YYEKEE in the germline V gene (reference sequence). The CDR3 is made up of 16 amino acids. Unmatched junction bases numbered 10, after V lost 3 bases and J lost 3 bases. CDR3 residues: CASSSHLGRTTDTQYF. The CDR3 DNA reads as TGTGCCAGCAGCTCCCACCTCGGGAGGACAACAGATACGCAGTATTTT.

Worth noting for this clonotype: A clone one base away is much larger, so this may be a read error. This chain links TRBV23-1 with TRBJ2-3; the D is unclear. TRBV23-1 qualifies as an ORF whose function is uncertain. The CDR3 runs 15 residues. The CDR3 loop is CASSQSKGPPDAQYF. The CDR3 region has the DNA TGCGCCAGCAGTCAATCGAAAGGGCCCCCAGATGCGCAGTATTTT.

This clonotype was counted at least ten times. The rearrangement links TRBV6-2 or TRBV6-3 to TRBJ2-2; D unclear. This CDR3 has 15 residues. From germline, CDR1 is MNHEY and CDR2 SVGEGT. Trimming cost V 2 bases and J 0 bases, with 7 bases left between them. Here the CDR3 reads CASSYIGSNTGELFF. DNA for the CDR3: TGTGCCAGCAGTTACATCGGGTCGAACACCGGGGAGCTGTTTTTT.

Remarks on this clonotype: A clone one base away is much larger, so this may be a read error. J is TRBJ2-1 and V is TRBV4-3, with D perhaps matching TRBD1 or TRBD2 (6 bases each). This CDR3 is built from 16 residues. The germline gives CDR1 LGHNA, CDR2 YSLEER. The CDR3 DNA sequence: TGCGCCAGCAGCCATATCCTCGGGGGCTCCATAAATGAGCTGTTCTTC. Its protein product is CASSHILGGSINELFF.

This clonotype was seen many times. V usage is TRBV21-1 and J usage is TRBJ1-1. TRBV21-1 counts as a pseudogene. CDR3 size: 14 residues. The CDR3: CASSKSMKGTEAFF. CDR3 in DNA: TGTGCCAGCAGCAAATCCATGAAGGGCACTGAAGCTTTCTTT.

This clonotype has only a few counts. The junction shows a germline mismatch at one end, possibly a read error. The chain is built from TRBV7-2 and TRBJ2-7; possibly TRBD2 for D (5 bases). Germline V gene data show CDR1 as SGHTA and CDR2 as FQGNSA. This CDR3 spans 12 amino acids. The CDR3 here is CVSSSGAYEQYF. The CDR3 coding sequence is TGTGTCAGCAGCTCCGGGGCCTACGAGCAGTACTTC.

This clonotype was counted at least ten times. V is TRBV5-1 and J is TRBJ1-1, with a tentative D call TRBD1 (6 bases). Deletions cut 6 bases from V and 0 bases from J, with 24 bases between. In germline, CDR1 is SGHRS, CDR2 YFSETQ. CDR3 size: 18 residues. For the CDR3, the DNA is TGCGCCAGCATCGCCTCCTCAGGGGAAAATCTCATGAACACTGAAGCTTTCTTT. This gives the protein CASIASSGENLMNTEAFF.

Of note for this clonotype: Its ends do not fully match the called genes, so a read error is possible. In nucleotides, the CDR3 is TGTGCCAGCAGTGACAGGGGCCAAGTGACCCAGTACTTC. Encoded protein: CASSDRGQVTQYF. The chain couples TRBV25-1 to TRBJ2-5; D is possibly TRBD1 (6 bases). Germline V gene lookup returns CDR1 MGHDK and CDR2 SYGVNS. The CDR3 is 13 amino acids.

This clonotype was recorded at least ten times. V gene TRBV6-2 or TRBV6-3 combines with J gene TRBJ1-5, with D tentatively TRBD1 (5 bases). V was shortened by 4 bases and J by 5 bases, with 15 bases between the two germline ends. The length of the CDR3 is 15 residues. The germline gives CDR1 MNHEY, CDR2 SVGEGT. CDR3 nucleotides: TGTGCCAGCAGTTCTACAGGCTGGGATTATCAGCCCCAGCATTTT. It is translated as CASSSTGWDYQPQHF.

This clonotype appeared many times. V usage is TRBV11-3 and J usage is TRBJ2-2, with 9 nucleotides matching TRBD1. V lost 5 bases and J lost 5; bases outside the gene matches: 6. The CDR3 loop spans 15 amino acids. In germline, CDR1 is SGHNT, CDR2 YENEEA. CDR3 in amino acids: CASSTSGTGTGELFF. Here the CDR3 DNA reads TGTGCCAGCAGCACCTCCGGGACAGGGACCGGGGAGCTGTTTTTT.

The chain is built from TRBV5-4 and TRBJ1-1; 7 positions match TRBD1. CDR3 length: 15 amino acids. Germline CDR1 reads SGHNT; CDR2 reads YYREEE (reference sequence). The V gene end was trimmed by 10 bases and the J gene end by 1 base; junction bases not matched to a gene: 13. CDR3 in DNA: TGTGCCGCAACCAGGTGGGGGACAGAGAACACTGAAGCTTTCTTT. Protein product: CAATRWGTENTEAFF.

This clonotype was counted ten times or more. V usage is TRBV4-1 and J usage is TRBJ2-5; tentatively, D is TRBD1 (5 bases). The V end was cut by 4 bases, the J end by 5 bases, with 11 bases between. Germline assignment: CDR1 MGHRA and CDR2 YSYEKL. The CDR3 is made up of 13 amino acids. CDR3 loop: CASSPRQFETQYF. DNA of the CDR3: TGCGCCAGCAGCCCACGACAGTTCGAGACCCAGTACTTC.

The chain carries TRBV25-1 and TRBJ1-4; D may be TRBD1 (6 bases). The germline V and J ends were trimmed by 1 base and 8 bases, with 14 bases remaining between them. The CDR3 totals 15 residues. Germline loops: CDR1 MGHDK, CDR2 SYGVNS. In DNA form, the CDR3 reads TGTGCCAGCAGTGAATTGGCAGGGGATACAGAAAAACTGTTTTTT. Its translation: CASSELAGDTEKLFF. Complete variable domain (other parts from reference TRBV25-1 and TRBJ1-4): EADIYQTPRYLVIGTGKKITLECSQTMGHDKMYWYQQDPGMELHLIHYSYGVNSTEKGDLSSESTVSRIRTEHFPLTLESARPSHTSQYLCASSELAGDTEKLFFGSGTQLSVL.

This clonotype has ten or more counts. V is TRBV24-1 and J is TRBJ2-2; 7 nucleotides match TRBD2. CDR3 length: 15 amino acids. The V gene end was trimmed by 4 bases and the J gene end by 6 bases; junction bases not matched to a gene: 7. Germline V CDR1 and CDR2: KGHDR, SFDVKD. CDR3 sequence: CATSDPRTSPGELFF. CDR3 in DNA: TGTGCCACCAGTGACCCTAGGACTAGTCCCGGGGAGCTGTTTTTT.

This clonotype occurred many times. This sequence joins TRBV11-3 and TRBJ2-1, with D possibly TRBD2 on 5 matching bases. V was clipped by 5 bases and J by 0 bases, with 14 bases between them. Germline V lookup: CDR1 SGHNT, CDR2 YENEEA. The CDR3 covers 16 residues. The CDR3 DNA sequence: TGTGCCAGCAGCCCAGAGGGCGATAGCTCCTACAATGAGCAGTTCTTC. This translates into CASSPEGDSSYNEQFF.

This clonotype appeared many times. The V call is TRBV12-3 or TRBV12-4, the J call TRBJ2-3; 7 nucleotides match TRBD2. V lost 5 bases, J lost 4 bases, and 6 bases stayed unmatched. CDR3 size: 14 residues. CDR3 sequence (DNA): TGTGCCAGCAGTACTGGGACTACCCCAGATACGCAGTATTTT. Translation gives CASSTGTTPDTQYF.

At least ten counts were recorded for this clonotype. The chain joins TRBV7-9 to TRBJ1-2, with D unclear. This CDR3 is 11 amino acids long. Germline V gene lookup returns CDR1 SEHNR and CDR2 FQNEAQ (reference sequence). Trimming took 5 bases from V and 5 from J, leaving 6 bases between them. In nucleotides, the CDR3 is TGTGCCAGCAGCGGAAGTTATGGCTACACCTTC. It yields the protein CASSGSYGYTF.

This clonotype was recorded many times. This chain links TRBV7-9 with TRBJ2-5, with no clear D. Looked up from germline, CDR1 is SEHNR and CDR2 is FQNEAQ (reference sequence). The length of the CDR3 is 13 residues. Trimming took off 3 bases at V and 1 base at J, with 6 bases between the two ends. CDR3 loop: CASSLAAQETQYF. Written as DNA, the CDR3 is TGTGCCAGCAGCTTGGCCGCCCAAGAGACCCAGTACTTC.

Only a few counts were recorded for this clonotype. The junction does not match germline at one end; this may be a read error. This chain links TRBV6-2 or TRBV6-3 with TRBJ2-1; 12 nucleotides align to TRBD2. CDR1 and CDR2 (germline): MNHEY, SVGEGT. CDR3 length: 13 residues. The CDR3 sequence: CASSSRTSGTLGF. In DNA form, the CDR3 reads TGTGCCAGCAGTTCCAGGACTAGCGGGACCTTGGGCTTC.

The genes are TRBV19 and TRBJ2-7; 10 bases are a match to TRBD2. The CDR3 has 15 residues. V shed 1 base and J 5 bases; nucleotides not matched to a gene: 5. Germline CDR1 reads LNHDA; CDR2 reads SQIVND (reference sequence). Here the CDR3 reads CASSIGSSGSDEQYF. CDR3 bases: TGTGCCAGTAGTATAGGGTCTAGCGGGAGTGACGAGCAGTACTTC.